This paragraph reports one T cell receptor beta chain. A read error may account for a junction end that differs from germline. The entry originates in a study of blood T cell repertoires in COVID-19. Study context: The United States, Italy and Spain provided the acute and convalescent COVID-19 samples. T cells, B-cell-depleted T cells, or PBMCs supplied cDNA or gDNA.

In the authors' workflow: Scientists estimated how many nucleated cells there were by amplifying reference gene primers. TCRdb's table, derived via immunoSEQ multiplex PCR, lists solely in-frame clones and lacks some. V, J and clone size derive from that table, while D and trimming were established from the DNA sequence. The table records roughly 110,000 clones, more than 80% of them present only once. CDR1 SEHNR and CDR2 FQNEAQ come from the germline V gene (reference sequence). The CDR3 covers 11 residues. This TCR was recovered from a man in his forties or fifties with active or convalescent COVID-19. The specimen sequenced was peripheral blood. The chain uses TRBV7-9 and TRBJ2-7, with a possible D match to TRBD2 (6 bases). CDR3 in amino acids: CASSSSQEGIF. The CDR3 nucleotides read TGTGCCAGCAGTTCATCACAGGAGGGGATCTTC.